What follows are 11 T cell receptor beta chains derived from one specimen sequenced in a study of blood T cell repertoires in COVID-19. The table came from immunoSEQ multiplex PCR; TCRdb's copy has only in-frame clones and leaves some out. The sample yields about 300,000 clones, more than 75% seen once. Sequencing used PBMCs or T cells enriched from blood (not recorded which). These receptors were obtained from a man younger than 40 who had recovered from COVID-19.

The gene calls are TRBV19 and TRBJ2-1, with TRBD2 matching 7 bases. Per the germline V gene, CDR1 is LNHDA and CDR2 is SQIVND (reference sequence). The ends lost 3 bases at V and 0 bases at J; junction bases unmatched: 2. This CDR3 spans 15 amino acids. Here the CDR3 DNA reads TGTGCCAGTAGTATCAAGCGGGACTCCTACAATGAGCAGTTCTTC. It codes for CASSIKRDSYNEQFF. Supplemented by reference TRBV19 and TRBJ2-1, the full variable domain reads DGGITQSPKYLFRKEGQNVTLSCEQNLNHDAMYWYRQDPGQGLRLIYYSQIVNDFQKGDIAEGYSVSREKKESFPLTVTSAQKNPTAFYLCASSIKRDSYNEQFFGPGTRLTVL.

This chain uses TRBV4-2 with TRBJ2-6, with 11 bases fitting TRBD2. The CDR3 contains 14 residues. CDR1 and CDR2 from the germline V gene are LGHNA and YNFKEQ. V was pared by 0 bases and J by 14 bases, with 3 bases of the junction left unmatched. CDR3 nucleotide sequence: TGTGCCAGCAGCCAAGATGGGACTAGCGGTATCCTGACTTTC. This codes for CASSQDGTSGILTF.

This rearrangement joins TRBV28 to TRBJ2-7; D is unresolved. This CDR3 spans 15 amino acids. Germline CDR1 is MDHEN and CDR2 is SYDVKM. V lost 5 bases and J lost 0, with 14 bases in between. CDR3 sequence reads: CASSPRVHSSYEQYF. The DNA for the CDR3 is TGTGCCAGCAGTCCCCGGGTCCATAGCTCCTACGAGCAGTACTTC.

V gene TRBV11-1 combines with J gene TRBJ2-1; weak D call: TRBD2 (6 bases). This CDR3 has 15 residues. The germline V and J ends were trimmed by 6 bases and 7 bases, with 19 bases remaining between them. CDR1 and CDR2 (germline): SGHAT, FQDESV (reference sequence). The CDR3 bases are TGTGCCAGCAGGGCTAGGGACTCCGGGCGGAATGAGCAGTTCTTC. Translation gives CASRARDSGRNEQFF. The full variable domain, rest sourced from reference TRBV11-1 and TRBJ2-1, is EAEVAQSPRYKITEKSQAVAFWCDPISGHATLYWYRQILGQGPELLVQFQDESVVDDSQLPKDRFSAERLKGVDSTLKIQPAELGDSAMYLCASRARDSGRNEQFFGPGTRLTVL.

The chain recombines TRBV10-1 with TRBJ1-4; 10 nucleotides align to TRBD1. The CDR3 covers 16 residues. From germline, CDR1 is WNHNN and CDR2 SYGVQD (reference sequence). J lost 1 base, V lost 6 bases, and 5 bases had no gene match. DNA for the CDR3: TGCGCCAGCAGACCCGACAGGGGGCGAACTAATGAAAAACTGTTTTTT. Protein product: CASRPDRGRTNEKLFF.

The chain joins TRBV9 to TRBJ2-6; TRBD1 is a possible D gene (6 bases). The CDR3 covers 16 residues. V was pared by 2 bases and J by 4 bases, with 13 bases between. Germline V lookup: CDR1 SGDLS, CDR2 YYNGEE. CDR3 sequence (DNA): TGTGCCAGCAGCGTGGCTACAGGGACCGGGGCCAACGTCCTGACTTTC. Translated, it gives CASSVATGTGANVLTF.

The rearrangement uses TRBV5-1 and TRBJ2-3, with a weak D call TRBD1 (5 bases). Germline V gene data show CDR1 as SGHRS and CDR2 as YFSETQ. This CDR3 contains 14 residues. V was cut by 0 bases and J by 3 bases, with 8 bases left in between. The CDR3 is CASSLAGLTDTQYF. The CDR3 DNA is TGCGCCAGCAGCTTGGCAGGGTTGACAGATACGCAGTATTTT.

This clone was recorded once. V gene TRBV11-2 combines with J gene TRBJ1-2, with 9 bases identical to TRBD1. The CDR3 is 16 amino acids. Germline V lookup: CDR1 SGHAT, CDR2 FQNNGV. The V and J ends lost 2 bases and 5 bases, in that order; junction bases with no gene match: 9. The CDR3 sequence is CASSLSGTGRSYGYTF. The CDR3 DNA reads TGTGCCAGCAGCTTATCCGGGACAGGGAGGTCGTATGGCTACACCTTC.

The chain uses TRBV2 and TRBJ1-6, with 8 positions matching TRBD1. The CDR3 is made up of 15 amino acids. Per the germline V gene, CDR1 is SNHLY and CDR2 is FYNNEI. Losses at the gene ends were 9 bases for V and 6 bases for J; bases not matched to a gene: 10. The CDR3 coding sequence is TGTGCCAGTACGTCTCAGGGGGCGCTTAATTCACCCCTCCACTTT. As protein: CASTSQGALNSPLHF.

CDR3 nucleotide sequence: TGTGCCAGCAGTGGAGCCCTGGGGAGCTCCTACGAGCAGTACTTC. It specifies CASSGALGSSYEQYF. The chain joins TRBV25-1 to TRBJ2-7; a possible D gene is TRBD2 (5 bases). There are 15 residues in the CDR3. V was shortened by 4 bases and J by 0 bases, with 13 bases between the two germline ends. From germline, CDR1 is MGHDK and CDR2 SYGVNS.

This CDR3 is CASSHGTSSYEQYF. DNA of the CDR3: TGCGCCAGCAGCCACGGGACTAGCTCCTACGAGCAGTACTTC. The rearrangement uses TRBV4-1 and TRBJ2-7; TRBD2 agrees at 8 bases. Germline CDR1 reads MGHRA; CDR2 reads YSYEKL. The CDR3 spans 14 residues. J gave up 0 bases and V 3 bases, and 1 base lay outside the gene matches.